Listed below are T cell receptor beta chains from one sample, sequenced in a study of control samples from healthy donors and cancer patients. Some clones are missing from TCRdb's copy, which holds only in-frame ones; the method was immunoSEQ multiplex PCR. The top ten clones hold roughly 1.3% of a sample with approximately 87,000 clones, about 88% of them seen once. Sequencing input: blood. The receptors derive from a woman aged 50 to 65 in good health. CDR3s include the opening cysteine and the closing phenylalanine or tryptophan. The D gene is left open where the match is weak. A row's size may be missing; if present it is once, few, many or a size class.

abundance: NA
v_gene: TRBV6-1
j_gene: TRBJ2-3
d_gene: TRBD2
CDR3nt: TGTGCCAGCAGTGAAGCGGGACTAGCGGGAGATACGCAGTATTTT
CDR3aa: CASSEAGLAGDTQYF

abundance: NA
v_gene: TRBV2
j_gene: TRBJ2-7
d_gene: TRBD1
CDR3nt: TGTGCCAGCAGGCAGACAGGGGGGAACTACGAGCAGTACTTC
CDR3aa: CASRQTGGNYEQYF

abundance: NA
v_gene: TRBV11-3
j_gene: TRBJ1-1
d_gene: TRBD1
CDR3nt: TGTGCCAGCAGCTTAGTGAGGGGGCAGAACACTGAAGCTTTCTTT
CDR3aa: CASSLVRGQNTEAFF

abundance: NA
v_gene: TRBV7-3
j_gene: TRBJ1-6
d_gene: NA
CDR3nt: TGTGCCAGCAGCTCCAGGATGAATTCACCCCTCCACTTT
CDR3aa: CASSSRMNSPLHF

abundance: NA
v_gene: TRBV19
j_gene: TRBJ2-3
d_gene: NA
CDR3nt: TGTGCCAGTAGTACCACAGATACGCAGTATTTT
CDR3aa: CASSTTDTQYF

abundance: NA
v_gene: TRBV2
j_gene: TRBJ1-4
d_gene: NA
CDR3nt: TGTGCCAGCAGTGGAGTTGAAAAACTGTTTTTT
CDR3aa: CASSGVEKLFF

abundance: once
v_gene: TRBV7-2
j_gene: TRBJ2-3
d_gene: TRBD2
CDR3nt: TGTGCCAGCACCTCAGCTGGGACTAGGGCTACAGATATGCAGTATTTT
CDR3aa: CASTSAGTRATDMQYF

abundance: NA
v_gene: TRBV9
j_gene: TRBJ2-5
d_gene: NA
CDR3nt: TGTGCCAGCAGCCCAGGGGTCCAAAACAGGGAAGAGACCCAGTACTTC
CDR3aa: CASSPGVQNREETQYF

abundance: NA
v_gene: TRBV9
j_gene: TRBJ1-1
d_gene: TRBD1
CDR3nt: TGTGCCAGCAGCGACCCGGAAGGACAGGGGAGGATGAACACTGAAGCTTTCTTT
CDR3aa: CASSDPEGQGRMNTEAFF

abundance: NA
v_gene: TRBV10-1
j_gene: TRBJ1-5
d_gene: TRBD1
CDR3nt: TGCGCCAGCAGTGGGAGGGACAGGGGGTACAGCAATCAGCCCCAGCATTTT
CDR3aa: CASSGRDRGYSNQPQHF

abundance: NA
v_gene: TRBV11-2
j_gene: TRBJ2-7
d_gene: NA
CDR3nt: TGTGCCAGCAGCCGCGTAGGCTACGAGCAGTACTTC
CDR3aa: CASSRVGYEQYF

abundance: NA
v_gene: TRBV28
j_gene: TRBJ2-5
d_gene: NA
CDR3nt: TGTGCCAGCAGTTATGGAGCGAGACAAGAGACCCAGTACTTC
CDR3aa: CASSYGARQETQYF

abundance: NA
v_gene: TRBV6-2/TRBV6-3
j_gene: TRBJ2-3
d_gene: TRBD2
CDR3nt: TGTGCCAGCAGTTTTGTAGCGGGAGGCACAGATACGCAGTATTTT
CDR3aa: CASSFVAGGTDTQYF

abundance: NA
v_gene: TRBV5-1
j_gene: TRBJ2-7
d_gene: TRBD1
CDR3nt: TGCGCCAGCAGCTCAACAGGGGCCCCTGGTATGGAGCAGTACTTC
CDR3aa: CASSSTGAPGMEQYF

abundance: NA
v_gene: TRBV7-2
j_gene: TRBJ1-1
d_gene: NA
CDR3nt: TGTGCCAGCAGCTTATATGAGGGTGAAGCTTTCTTT
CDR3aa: CASSLYEGEAFF

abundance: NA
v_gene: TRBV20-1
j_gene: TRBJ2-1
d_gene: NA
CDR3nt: TGCAGTGCTAGTGACTACAATGAGCAGTTCTTC
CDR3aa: CSASDYNEQFF

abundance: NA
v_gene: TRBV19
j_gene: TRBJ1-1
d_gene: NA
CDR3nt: TGTGCCTCTACCAAATCCTCCCCCGAGCAGGCTTGGAGGGGATACACTGAAGCTTTCTTT
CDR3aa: CASTKSSPEQAWRGYTEAFF

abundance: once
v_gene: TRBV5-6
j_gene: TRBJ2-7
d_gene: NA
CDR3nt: TGTGCCAGCAGCCGGACAACTGGGACACAGCAGTACTTC
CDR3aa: CASSRTTGTQQYF

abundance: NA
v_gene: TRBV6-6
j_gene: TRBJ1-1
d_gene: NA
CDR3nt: TGTGCCAGCAGGAATGGCGAAACCTTGATGAACACTGAAGCTTTCTTT
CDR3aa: CASRNGETLMNTEAFF

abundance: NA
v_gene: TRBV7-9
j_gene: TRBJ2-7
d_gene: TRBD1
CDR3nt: TGTGCCAGCAGCTTAGTTACCGGGACAGCGGAGTCCTACGAGCAGTACTTC
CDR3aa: CASSLVTGTAESYEQYF